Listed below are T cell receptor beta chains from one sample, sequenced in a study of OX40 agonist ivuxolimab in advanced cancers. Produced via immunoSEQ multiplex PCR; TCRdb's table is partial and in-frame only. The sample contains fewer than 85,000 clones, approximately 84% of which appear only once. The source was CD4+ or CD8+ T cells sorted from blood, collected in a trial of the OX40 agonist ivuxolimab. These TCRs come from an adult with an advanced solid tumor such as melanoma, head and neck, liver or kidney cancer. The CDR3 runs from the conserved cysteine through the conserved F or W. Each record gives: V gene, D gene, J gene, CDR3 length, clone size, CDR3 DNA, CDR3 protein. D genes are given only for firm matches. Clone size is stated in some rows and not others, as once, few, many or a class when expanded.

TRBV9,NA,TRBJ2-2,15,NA,TGTGCCAGCAGCGTAAGGGAGGCGAACACCGGGGAGCTGTTTTTT,CASSVREANTGELFF
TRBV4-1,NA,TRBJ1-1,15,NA,TGCGCCAGCAGCCTTCACAGGGAAGGAAACACTGAAGCTTTCTTT,CASSLHREGNTEAFF
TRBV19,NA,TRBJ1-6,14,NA,TGTGCCAGTAGTCTACGGACGGAAAATTCACCCCTCCACTTT,CASSLRTENSPLHF
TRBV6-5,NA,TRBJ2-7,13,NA,TGTGCCAGCAGTTACTCTACGGAAACCGAGCAGTACTTC,CASSYSTETEQYF
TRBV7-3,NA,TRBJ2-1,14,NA,TGTGCCAGCAGCTTAATGCAGGGCGACAATGAGCAGTTCTTC,CASSLMQGDNEQFF
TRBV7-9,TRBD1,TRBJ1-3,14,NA,TGTGCCAGCAGCCCGGACAGGGCTGGAAACACCATATATTTT,CASSPDRAGNTIYF
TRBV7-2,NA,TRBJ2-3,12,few,TGTGCCAGCGAGGACTTCCCAGATACGCAGTATTTT,CASEDFPDTQYF
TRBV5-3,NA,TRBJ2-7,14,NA,TGTGCCAGAAGCTTGGTATATGAAGTTTACGAGCAGTACTTC,CARSLVYEVYEQYF
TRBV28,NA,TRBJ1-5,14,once,TGTGCCAGCAGCTCCCCGGGCCCAACACAGCCCCAGCATTTT,CASSSPGPTQPQHF
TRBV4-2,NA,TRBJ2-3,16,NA,TGTGCCAGCAGCCAAATGGGAGGCAGGGTGGCAGATACGCAGTATTTT,CASSQMGGRVADTQYF
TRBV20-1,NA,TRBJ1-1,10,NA,TGCAGTGCTAGAATAGGTGAAGCTTTCTTT,CSARIGEAFF
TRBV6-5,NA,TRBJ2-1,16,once,TGTGCCAGCAGTTACTCTCCAAGGGCGGATCACAATGAGCAGTTCTTC,CASSYSPRADHNEQFF
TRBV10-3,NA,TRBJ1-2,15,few,TGTGCCATCAGTGAGTCTGGAAACAGGATTTATGGCTACACCTTC,CAISESGNRIYGYTF
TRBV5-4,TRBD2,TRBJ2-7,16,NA,TGTGCCAGCAGCCACCAGGGACTAGCGGGGGTATACGAGCAGTACTTC,CASSHQGLAGVYEQYF
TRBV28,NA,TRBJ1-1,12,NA,TGTGCCAGCAGTTTCCAGGGCCAGAAAGCTTTCTTT,CASSFQGQKAFF
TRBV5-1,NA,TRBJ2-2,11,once,TGCGCCAGCAGCTTCACCGGGGAGCTGTTTTTT,CASSFTGELFF
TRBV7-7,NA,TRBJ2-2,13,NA,TGTGCTAGCAGACTCGACAGCGCCGGGGAGCTGTTTTTT,CASRLDSAGELFF
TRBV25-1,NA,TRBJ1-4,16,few,TGTGCCAGCAGTGACACCCGACCGGGGGGCAATGAAAAACTGTTTTTT,CASSDTRPGGNEKLFF
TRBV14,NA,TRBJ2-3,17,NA,TGTGCCAGCAGCCATTTAATAATAGGGACTTTCGTCGATACGCAGTATTTT,CASSHLIIGTFVDTQYF
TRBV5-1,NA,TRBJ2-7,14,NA,TGCGCCAGCAGCTCGGGCATGTCTTACTACGAGCAGTACTTC,CASSSGMSYYEQYF
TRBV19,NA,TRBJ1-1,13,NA,TGTGCCAGTCGACACTACATGAACACTGAAGCTTTCTTT,CASRHYMNTEAFF
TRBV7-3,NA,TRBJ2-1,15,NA,TGTGCCAGCAGCCCTTTGGCTTCGGGCTACAATGAGCAGTTCTTC,CASSPLASGYNEQFF
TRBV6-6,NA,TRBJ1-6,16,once,TGTGCCAGCAGTCCCCGGGCCTCCTCCTATAATTCACCCCTCCACTTT,CASSPRASSYNSPLHF
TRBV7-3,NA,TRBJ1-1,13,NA,TGTGCCAGCAGCTTGGCGTGGAACACTGAAGCTTTCTTT,CASSLAWNTEAFF
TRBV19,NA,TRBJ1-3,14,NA,TGTGCCAGTAGTATAAGGGGGAATGGAAACACCATATATTTT,CASSIRGNGNTIYF
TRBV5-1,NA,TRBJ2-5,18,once,TGCGCCAGCAGCTTGGCCCCCTTGGAACGGATGGCGCAAGAGACCCAGTACTTC,CASSLAPLERMAQETQYF
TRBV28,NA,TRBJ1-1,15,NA,TGTGCCAGCAGCACCTTGGGGCAGGGCGGCACTGAAGCTTTCTTT,CASSTLGQGGTEAFF
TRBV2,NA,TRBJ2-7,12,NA,TGTGCCAGCCTCAGGGATACCTACGAGCAGTACTTC,CASLRDTYEQYF
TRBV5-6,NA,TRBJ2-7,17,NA,TGTGCCAGCAGCGTCTTAGCGGCGGGGACCGCCTCCTACGAGCAGTACTTC,CASSVLAAGTASYEQYF
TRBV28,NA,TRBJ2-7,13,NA,TGTGCCAGCAGTTCCACAGGGTTCTACGAGCAGTACTTC,CASSSTGFYEQYF
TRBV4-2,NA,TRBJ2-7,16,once,TGTGCCAGCAGCCAAGATCGCAGGGAACTCCCCTACGAGCAGTACTTC,CASSQDRRELPYEQYF
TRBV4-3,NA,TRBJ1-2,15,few,TGCGCCAGCAGCCAAGAGCAGGGCGGGGGCTATGGCTACACCTTC,CASSQEQGGGYGYTF
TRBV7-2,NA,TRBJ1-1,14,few,TGTGCCAGCAGCTTCGGGACGGTGAACACTGAAGCTTTCTTT,CASSFGTVNTEAFF
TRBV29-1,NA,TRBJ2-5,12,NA,TGCAGCGCCAACCGGGGTACGGAGACCCAGTACTTC,CSANRGTETQYF
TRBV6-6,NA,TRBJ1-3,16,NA,TGTGCCAGCAGTTACTCGGGGGGGGTCTCTGGAAACACCATATATTTT,CASSYSGGVSGNTIYF
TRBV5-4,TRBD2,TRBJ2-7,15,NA,TGTGCCAGCAGCTTGGGGAGCGGGATCAACTACGAGCAGTACTTC,CASSLGSGINYEQYF
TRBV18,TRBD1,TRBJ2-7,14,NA,TGTGCCAGCTCATCGACAGGGATAAGGTACGAGCAGTACTTC,CASSSTGIRYEQYF
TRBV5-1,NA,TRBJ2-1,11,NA,TGCGCCAGCAGCTTAGAGTTGGTGCAGTTCTTC,CASSLELVQFF
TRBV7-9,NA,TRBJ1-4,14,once,TGTGCCAGCAGCTTAGGGCAGAATAATGAAAAACTGTTTTTT,CASSLGQNNEKLFF
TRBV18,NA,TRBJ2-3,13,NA,TGTGCCAGCTCGCCAGACTTGTCTGATACGCAGTATTTT,CASSPDLSDTQYF
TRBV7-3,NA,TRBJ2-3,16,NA,TGTGCCAGCAGCGCACAACTAGTACGGGGCACAGATACGCAGTATTTT,CASSAQLVRGTDTQYF
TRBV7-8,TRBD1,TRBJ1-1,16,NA,TGTGCCAGCAGCTTAACGGGACAGGGGGCGAGAACTGAAGCTTTCTTT,CASSLTGQGARTEAFF
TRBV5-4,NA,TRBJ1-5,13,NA,TGTGCCAGCAGCTTAGTGCCTAATCAGCCCCAGCATTTT,CASSLVPNQPQHF
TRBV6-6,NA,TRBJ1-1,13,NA,TGTGCCAGCAGTTACTGGAGTGGCACTGAAGCTTTCTTT,CASSYWSGTEAFF
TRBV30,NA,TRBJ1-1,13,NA,TGTGCCCTGGATAAGGGTCTCGGCACTGAAGCTTTCTTT,CALDKGLGTEAFF
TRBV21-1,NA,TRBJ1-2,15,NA,TGTGCCAGCATCTGGACAGGGTGCAGGCAAGATGGCTACACCTTC,CASIWTGCRQDGYTF
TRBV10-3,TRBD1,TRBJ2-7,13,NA,TGTGCCATCAGTGAGACAGGGGGAAGCGAGCAGTACTTC,CAISETGGSEQYF
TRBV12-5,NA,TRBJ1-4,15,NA,TGTGCTAGTGGACTCGGACGGGGCGTTAGCGAAAAACTGTTTTTT,CASGLGRGVSEKLFF
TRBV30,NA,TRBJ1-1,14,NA,TGTGCCTGGAATCGGGGAGGAAGTAACACTGAAGCTTTCTTT,CAWNRGGSNTEAFF
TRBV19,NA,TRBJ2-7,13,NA,TGTGCCAGTTCGATACGGGTTTCCTACGAGCAGTACTTC,CASSIRVSYEQYF
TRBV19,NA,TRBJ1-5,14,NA,TGTGCCAGTAGTATAGTCAACAGCAATCAGCCCCAGCATTTT,CASSIVNSNQPQHF
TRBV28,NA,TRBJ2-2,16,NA,TGTGCCAGCAGTTTATGGGACAACCTTAACACCGGGGAGCTGTTTTTT,CASSLWDNLNTGELFF
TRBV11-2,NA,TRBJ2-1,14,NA,TGTGCCAGCAGCAGCAGGGGAAATCACAATGAGCAGTTCTTC,CASSSRGNHNEQFF
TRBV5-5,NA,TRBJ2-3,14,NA,TGTGCCAGCAGCTTGGGGCCGGCATCAGATACGCAGTATTTT,CASSLGPASDTQYF